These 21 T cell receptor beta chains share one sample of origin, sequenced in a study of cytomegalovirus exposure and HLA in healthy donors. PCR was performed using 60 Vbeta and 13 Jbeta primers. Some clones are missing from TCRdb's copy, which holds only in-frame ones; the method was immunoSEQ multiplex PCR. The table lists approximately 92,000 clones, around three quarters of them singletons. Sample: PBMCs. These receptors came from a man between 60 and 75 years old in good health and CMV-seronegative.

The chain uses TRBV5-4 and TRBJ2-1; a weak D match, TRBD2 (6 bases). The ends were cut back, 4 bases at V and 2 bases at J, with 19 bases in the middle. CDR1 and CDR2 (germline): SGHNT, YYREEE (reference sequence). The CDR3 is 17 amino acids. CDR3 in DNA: TGTGCCAGCAGCAGAGGTGGCGGAGGAGGGCCCTACAATGAGCAGTTCTTC. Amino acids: CASSRGGGGGPYNEQFF.

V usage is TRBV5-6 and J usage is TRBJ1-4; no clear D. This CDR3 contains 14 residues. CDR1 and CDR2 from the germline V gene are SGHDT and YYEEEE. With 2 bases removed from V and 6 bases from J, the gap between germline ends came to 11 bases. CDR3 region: CASSFAWGDEKLFF. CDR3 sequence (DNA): TGTGCCAGCAGCTTCGCCTGGGGAGATGAAAAACTGTTTTTT.

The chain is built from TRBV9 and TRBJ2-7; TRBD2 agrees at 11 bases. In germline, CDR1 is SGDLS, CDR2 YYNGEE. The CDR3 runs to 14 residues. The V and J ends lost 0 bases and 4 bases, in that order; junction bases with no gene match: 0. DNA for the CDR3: TGTGCCAGCAGCGTAGGGACTAGCGGGTACGAGCAGTACTTC. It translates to CASSVGTSGYEQYF.

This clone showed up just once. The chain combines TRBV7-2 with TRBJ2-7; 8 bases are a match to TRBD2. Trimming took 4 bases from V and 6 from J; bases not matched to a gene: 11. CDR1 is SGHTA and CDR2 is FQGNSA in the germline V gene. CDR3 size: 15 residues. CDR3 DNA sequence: TGTGCCAGCAGCTCGACGGGGGGGGCCCTCATCGAGCAGTACTTC. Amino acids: CASSSTGGALIEQYF.

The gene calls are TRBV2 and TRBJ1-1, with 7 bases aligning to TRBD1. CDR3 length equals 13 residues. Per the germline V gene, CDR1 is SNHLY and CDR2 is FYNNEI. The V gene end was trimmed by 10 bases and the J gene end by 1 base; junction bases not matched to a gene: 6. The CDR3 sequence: CATRRQGNTEAFF. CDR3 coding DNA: TGTGCCACCAGAAGACAGGGGAACACTGAAGCTTTCTTT.

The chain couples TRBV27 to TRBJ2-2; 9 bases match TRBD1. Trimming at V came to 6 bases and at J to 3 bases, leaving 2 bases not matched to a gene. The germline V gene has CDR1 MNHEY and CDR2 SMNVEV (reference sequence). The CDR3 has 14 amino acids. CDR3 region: CASRRDRDTGELFF. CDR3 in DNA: TGTGCCAGCAGGCGGGACAGGGACACCGGGGAGCTGTTTTTT.

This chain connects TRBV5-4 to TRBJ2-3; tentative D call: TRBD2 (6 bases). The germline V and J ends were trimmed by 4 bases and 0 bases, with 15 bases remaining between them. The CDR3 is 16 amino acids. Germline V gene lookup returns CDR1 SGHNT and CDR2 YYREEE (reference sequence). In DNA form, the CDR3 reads TGTGCCAGCAGCGAGGGTTCGACTAGGAGCACAGATACGCAGTATTTT. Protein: CASSEGSTRSTDTQYF. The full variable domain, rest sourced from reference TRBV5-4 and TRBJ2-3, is ETGVTQSPTHLIKTRGQQVTLRCSSQSGHNTVSWYQQALGQGPQFIFQYYREEENGRGNFPPRFSGLQFPNYSSELNVNALELDDSALYLCASSEGSTRSTDTQYFGPGTRLTVL.

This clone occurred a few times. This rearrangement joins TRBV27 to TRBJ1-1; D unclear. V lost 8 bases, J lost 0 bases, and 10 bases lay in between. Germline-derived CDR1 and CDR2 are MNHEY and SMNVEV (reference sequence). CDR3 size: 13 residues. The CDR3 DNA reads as TGTGCCAGCGGGTTAGGAGTGAACACTGAAGCTTTCTTT. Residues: CASGLGVNTEAFF.

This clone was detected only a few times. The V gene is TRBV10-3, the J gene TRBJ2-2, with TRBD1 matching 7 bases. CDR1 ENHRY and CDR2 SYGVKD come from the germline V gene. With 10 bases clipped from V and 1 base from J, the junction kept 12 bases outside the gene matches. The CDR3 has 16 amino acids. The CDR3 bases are TGTGCCAGCACAGGGACAGCAACGCTGAACACCGGGGAGCTGTTTTTT. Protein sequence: CASTGTATLNTGELFF.

CDR3 protein: CASRLTRNSETQYF. CDR3 nucleotide sequence: TGTGCCAGCAGACTGACTAGGAACTCGGAGACCCAGTACTTC. The genes are TRBV5-8 and TRBJ2-5, with D maybe TRBD2 (6 bases). CDR1 and CDR2 from the germline V gene are SGHTS and YDEGEE. The CDR3 runs to 14 residues. V lost 5 bases and J 5 bases, leaving 16 bases between the germline ends.

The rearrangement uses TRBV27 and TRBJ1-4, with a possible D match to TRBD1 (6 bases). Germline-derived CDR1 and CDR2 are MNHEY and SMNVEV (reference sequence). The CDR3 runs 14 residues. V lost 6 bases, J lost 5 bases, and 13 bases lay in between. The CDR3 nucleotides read TGTGCCAGCAGACCACAGGGCACCAATGAAAAACTGTTTTTT. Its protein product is CASRPQGTNEKLFF.

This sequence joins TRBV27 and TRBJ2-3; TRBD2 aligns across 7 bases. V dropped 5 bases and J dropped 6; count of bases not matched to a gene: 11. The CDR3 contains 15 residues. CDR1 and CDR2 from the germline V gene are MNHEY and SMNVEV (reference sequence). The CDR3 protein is CASSPPRRGYDTQYF. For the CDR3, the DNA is TGTGCCAGCAGTCCCCCCCGGCGGGGGTACGATACGCAGTATTTT.

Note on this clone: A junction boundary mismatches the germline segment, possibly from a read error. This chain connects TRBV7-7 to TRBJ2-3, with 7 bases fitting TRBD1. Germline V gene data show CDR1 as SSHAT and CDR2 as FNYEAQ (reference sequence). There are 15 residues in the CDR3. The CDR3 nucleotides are TGTGCTAGCAGCCTGGACAGGTATAGCACAGATACGCAGTATTTT. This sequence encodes CASSLDRYSTDTQYF.

CDR3 nucleotides: TGTGCCAGCAGTTTCCAAGGACGGACATACGAGCAGTACTTC. Protein: CASSFQGRTYEQYF. The chain uses TRBV6-5 and TRBJ2-7; D possibly corresponds to TRBD1 (5 bases). CDR1 is MNHEY, CDR2 SVGAGI, per germline. V lost 4 bases to trimming and J lost 4 bases, with 14 bases between them. The CDR3 extends over 14 amino acids.

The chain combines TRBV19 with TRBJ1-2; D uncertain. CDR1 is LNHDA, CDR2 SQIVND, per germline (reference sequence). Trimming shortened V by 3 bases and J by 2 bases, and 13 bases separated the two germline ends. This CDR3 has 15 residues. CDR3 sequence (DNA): TGTGCCAGTAGTATTAAAGGTAACAGCAACTATGGCTACACCTTC. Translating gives CASSIKGNSNYGYTF. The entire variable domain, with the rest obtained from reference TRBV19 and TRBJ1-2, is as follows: DGGITQSPKYLFRKEGQNVTLSCEQNLNHDAMYWYRQDPGQGLRLIYYSQIVNDFQKGDIAEGYSVSREKKESFPLTVTSAQKNPTAFYLCASSIKGNSNYGYTFGSGTRLTVV.

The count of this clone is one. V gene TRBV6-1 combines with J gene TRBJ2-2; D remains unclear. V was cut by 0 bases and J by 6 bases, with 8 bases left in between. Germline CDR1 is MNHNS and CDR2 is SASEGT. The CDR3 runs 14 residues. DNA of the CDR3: TGTGCCAGCAGTGAAGCACCACAGTCCGGGGAGCTGTTTTTT. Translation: CASSEAPQSGELFF.

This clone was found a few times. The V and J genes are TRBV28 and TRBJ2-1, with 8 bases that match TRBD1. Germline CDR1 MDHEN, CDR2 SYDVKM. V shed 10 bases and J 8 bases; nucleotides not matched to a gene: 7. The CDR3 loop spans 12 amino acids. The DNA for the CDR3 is TGTGCCACAACCCTACAGGGGGATGAGCAGTTCTTC. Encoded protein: CATTLQGDEQFF.

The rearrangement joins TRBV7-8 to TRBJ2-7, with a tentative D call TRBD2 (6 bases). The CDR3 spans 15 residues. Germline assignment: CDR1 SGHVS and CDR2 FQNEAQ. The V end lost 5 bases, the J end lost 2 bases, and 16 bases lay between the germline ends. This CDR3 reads CASSEPDGGTYEQYF. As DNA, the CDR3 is TGTGCCAGCAGCGAGCCTGACGGGGGAACCTACGAGCAGTACTTC.

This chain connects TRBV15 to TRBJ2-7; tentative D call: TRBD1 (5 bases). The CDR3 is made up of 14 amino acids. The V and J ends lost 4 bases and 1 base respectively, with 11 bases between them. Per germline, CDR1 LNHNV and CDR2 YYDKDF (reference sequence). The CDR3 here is CATSKEDTSYEQYF. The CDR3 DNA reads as TGTGCCACCAGCAAAGAGGACACTTCCTACGAGCAGTACTTC.

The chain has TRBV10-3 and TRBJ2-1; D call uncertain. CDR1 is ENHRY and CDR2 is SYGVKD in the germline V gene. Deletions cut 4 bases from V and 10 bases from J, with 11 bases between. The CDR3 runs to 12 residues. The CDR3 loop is CAISAELQEQFF. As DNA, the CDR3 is TGTGCCATCAGTGCGGAGCTGCAGGAGCAGTTCTTC.

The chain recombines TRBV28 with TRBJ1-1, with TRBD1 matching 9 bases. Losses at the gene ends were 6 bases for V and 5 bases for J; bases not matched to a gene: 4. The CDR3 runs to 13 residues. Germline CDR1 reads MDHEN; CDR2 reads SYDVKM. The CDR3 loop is CASRSTGGTEAFF. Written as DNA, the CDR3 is TGTGCCAGCAGGTCGACAGGGGGGACTGAAGCTTTCTTT. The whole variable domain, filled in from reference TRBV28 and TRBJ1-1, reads DVKVTQSSRYLVKRTGEKVFLECVQDMDHENMFWYRQDPGLGLRLIYFSYDVKMKEKGDIPEGYSVSREKKERFSLILESASTNQTSMYLCASRSTGGTEAFFGQGTRLTVV.